Listed below are T cell receptor beta chains from one sample, sequenced in a study of blood T cell repertoires in COVID-19. The assay was immunoSEQ multiplex PCR, and TCRdb's table has in-frame clones only and misses some. The repertoire holds more than 130,000 clones, 85% to 90% seen once, with about 4.1% in the top ten. Sequences were obtained from peripheral blood. The receptors here all came from a woman aged 35 to 49 with acute or convalescent COVID-19. Each CDR3 is given with its conserved first and last residue. A D gene is named only where the DNA matches it firmly. Some rows mark clone size as missing; the rest say once, few, many or name a class of expanded clone.

CDR3: CASSLAPGLAVNTGELFF
DNA: TGTGCCAGCAGCTTAGCCCCAGGACTAGCGGTTAACACCGGGGAGCTGTTTTTT
D: TRBD2
J: TRBJ2-2
size: -
V: TRBV7-2

CDR3: CASSAGLAVSYEQYF
DNA: TGTGCCAGCAGCGCTGGACTAGCGGTCTCCTACGAGCAGTACTTC
D: TRBD2
J: TRBJ2-7
size: many
V: TRBV9

CDR3: CASSLSGGVTDTQYF
DNA: TGTGCCAGCAGCCTTAGCGGGGGGGTAACAGATACGCAGTATTTT
D: TRBD2
J: TRBJ2-3
size: few
V: TRBV5-5

CDR3: CASSLGPPSGNTIYF
DNA: TGTGCCAGCTCCCTGGGGCCGCCCTCTGGAAACACCATATATTTT
D: -
J: TRBJ1-3
size: -
V: TRBV18

CDR3: CATSGAYMSTEAFF
DNA: TGTGCCACTTCAGGGGCCTACATGAGCACTGAAGCTTTCTTT
D: -
J: TRBJ1-1
size: -
V: TRBV19

CDR3: CASSVAPEGTGAYEQYF
DNA: TGTGCCAGCAGCGTAGCCCCCGAGGGGACAGGGGCTTACGAGCAGTACTTC
D: TRBD1
J: TRBJ2-7
size: -
V: TRBV9

CDR3: CASSSLETGKGNTIYF
DNA: TGTGCCAGCAGCTCCCTGGAGACAGGGAAAGGAAACACCATATATTTT
D: TRBD1
J: TRBJ1-3
size: -
V: TRBV7-9

CDR3: CASSLINGGNYGYTF
DNA: TGCGCCAGCAGCCTGATTAATGGGGGCAACTATGGCTACACCTTC
D: -
J: TRBJ1-2
size: -
V: TRBV4-3

CDR3: CASSLELGSGSYEQYF
DNA: TGTGCCAGCAGCTTAGAGCTAGGTAGCGGTTCCTACGAGCAGTACTTC
D: -
J: TRBJ2-7
size: -
V: TRBV7-2

CDR3: CASSLSAGGPDTQYF
DNA: TGTGCCAGCAGCCTTTCAGCGGGGGGGCCAGATACGCAGTATTTT
D: TRBD2
J: TRBJ2-3
size: -
V: TRBV28

CDR3: CASSLFRVQETQYF
DNA: TGTGCCAGCAGCCTATTCAGGGTCCAAGAGACCCAGTACTTC
D: -
J: TRBJ2-5
size: -
V: TRBV3-1/TRBV3-2

CDR3: CASSYTQNQPQHF
DNA: TGTGCCAGCAGTTACACACAGAATCAGCCCCAGCATTTT
D: -
J: TRBJ1-5
size: -
V: TRBV6-2/TRBV6-3

CDR3: CASTDRGSLRYEQYF
DNA: TGTGCCAGCACCGATCGCGGCAGCCTTCGCTACGAGCAGTACTTC
D: -
J: TRBJ2-7
size: -
V: TRBV28

CDR3: CAISEGGGSAGELFF
DNA: TGTGCCATCAGTGAGGGGGGAGGGTCCGCCGGGGAGCTGTTTTTT
D: TRBD2
J: TRBJ2-2
size: -
V: TRBV10-3

CDR3: CASSIEGGRTFYGYTF
DNA: TGTGCCAGTAGTATAGAGGGGGGTCGGACGTTCTATGGCTACACCTTC
D: -
J: TRBJ1-2
size: many
V: TRBV19

CDR3: CATSRPPGQGQNEQFF
DNA: TGTGCCACCAGCAGACCGCCGGGACAGGGGCAAAATGAGCAGTTCTTC
D: TRBD1
J: TRBJ2-1
size: -
V: TRBV15

CDR3: CAWSVFGPGRLFF
DNA: -
D: -
J: TRBJ1-4
size: -
V: TRBV30

CDR3: CASSTRAGGTDTQYF
DNA: TGCGCCAGCAGCACCAGAGCGGGGGGCACAGATACGCAGTATTTT
D: TRBD2
J: TRBJ2-3
size: -
V: TRBV5-1

CDR3: CASSYTGQGAEAFF
DNA: TGTGCCAGCAGTTACACCGGACAGGGCGCTGAAGCTTTCTTT
D: TRBD1
J: TRBJ1-1
size: -
V: TRBV6-5

CDR3: CASSFTGREAFF
DNA: TGTGCCAGCAGCTTTACAGGGCGGGAGGCTTTCTTT
D: -
J: TRBJ1-1
size: -
V: TRBV7-8

CDR3: CASSLLAVNTEAFF
DNA: TGCGCCAGCAGCTTGTTGGCTGTGAACACTGAAGCTTTCTTT
D: -
J: TRBJ1-1
size: -
V: TRBV5-1

CDR3: CASSLAGEVETQYF
DNA: TGTGCCAGCAGCTTGGCGGGGGAGGTTGAGACCCAGTACTTC
D: -
J: TRBJ2-5
size: -
V: TRBV5-4

CDR3: CASSPGLVYNEQFF
DNA: TGTGCCAGCAGCCCGGGACTAGTCTACAATGAGCAGTTCTTC
D: TRBD2
J: TRBJ2-1
size: -
V: TRBV6-6

CDR3: CASSPGQGIGYTF
DNA: TGCGCCAGCAGCCCGGGACAGGGGATCGGCTACACCTTC
D: TRBD1
J: TRBJ1-2
size: -
V: TRBV4-3

CDR3: CASSGLAGGNEQFF
DNA: TGTGCCAGCTCGGGACTAGCGGGAGGCAATGAGCAGTTCTTC
D: TRBD2
J: TRBJ2-1
size: -
V: TRBV6-4

CDR3: CASSAASGELAEQFF
DNA: TGTGCCAGCAGTGCCGCTAGCGGGGAGTTGGCTGAGCAGTTCTTC
D: TRBD2
J: TRBJ2-1
size: -
V: TRBV6-2/TRBV6-3

CDR3: CASSLMQGAPYEQYF
DNA: TGTGCCAGCAGCTTAATGCAGGGGGCCCCCTACGAGCAGTACTTC
D: TRBD1
J: TRBJ2-7
size: -
V: TRBV11-1

CDR3: CASSQVGQGANQPQHF
DNA: TGCGCCAGCAGCCAAGTGGGTCAGGGGGCGAATCAGCCCCAGCATTTT
D: TRBD1
J: TRBJ1-5
size: -
V: TRBV4-1